Listed below are T cell receptor beta chains from one sample, sequenced in a study of human T cells and chemical hapten exposure. One entry per CDR3 protein results from TCRdb running MiXCR on the RACE reads. The sample yields roughly 180,000 distinct CDR3 sequences, 20% to 25% seen once. The material sequenced was whole blood, taken in connection with sensitization to the hapten diphenylcyclopropenone (DPC). The source is a woman aged 45-65 years with alopecia areata. Some clones in this sample may be carry-over from other donors' samples. Each CDR3 is given with its conserved first and last residue. D genes are given only for firm matches.

v_gene,d_gene,j_gene,CDR3aa
TRBV29-1,-,TRBJ1-2,CSVEPGYTF
TRBV12-3/TRBV12-4,-,TRBJ1-1,CASSLVSGSSPEAFF
TRBV6-6,-,TRBJ2-5,CASSPGSFQETQYF
TRBV20-1,-,TRBJ1-1,CSAIRTVNTEAFF
TRBV10-3,-,TRBJ1-4,CATTPGPTNEKLFF
TRBV5-1,-,TRBJ2-7,CASSTGGGPLEQYF
TRBV14,TRBD2,TRBJ2-7,CASSRGHGTSGWYEQYF
TRBV4-1,TRBD2,TRBJ2-7,CASSHPGLAGDSYEQYF
TRBV7-2,-,TRBJ2-3,CASSLDVGMYQDTQYF
TRBV20-1,-,TRBJ2-1,CSAPSERAYNEQFF
TRBV20-1,TRBD2,TRBJ2-1,CSARGSGSSYNEQFF
TRBV7-8,-,TRBJ1-5,CASSLQQGNQPQHF
TRBV19,-,TRBJ1-1,CASSIRGTEAFF
TRBV28,TRBD1,TRBJ2-7,CASKPGTGYFEQYF
TRBV7-9,TRBD1,TRBJ1-1,CASSTGGAGGLRAEAFF
TRBV7-9,-,TRBJ2-3,CASRTSATRGSRTDTQYF
TRBV5-1,TRBD1,TRBJ2-3,CASSLGGQGSTDTQYF
TRBV7-8,TRBD2,TRBJ2-7,CASSLAAGGEQYF
TRBV6-5,-,TRBJ2-3,CASSPLFGDTQYF
TRBV21-1,-,TRBJ2-1,CASSPGGACYEQFF
TRBV9,-,TRBJ2-6,CASSVGRISGANVLTF
TRBV20-1,TRBD1,TRBJ1-1,CSAPDRGEAFF
TRBV5-6,TRBD2,TRBJ2-3,CASSSLTSGEGDTQYF
TRBV27,-,TRBJ1-1,CASILRGASVAFF
TRBV29-1,-,TRBJ1-4,CSVATGTTNEKLFF
TRBV24-1,-,TRBJ2-3,CATSDLSDTQYF
TRBV6-2/TRBV6-3,TRBD1,TRBJ1-1,CASSRHGQGNTEAFF
TRBV7-2,-,TRBJ1-6,CASSWRVDSPLHF
TRBV20-1,-,TRBJ1-3,CSALATVSGNTIYF
TRBV25-1,TRBD1,TRBJ2-3,CASSARQGPDTQYF
TRBV5-1,TRBD2,TRBJ2-5,CASSLGVAGGPRETQYF
TRBV29-1,-,TRBJ2-3,CSGEAGPSAEDTQYF
TRBV5-6,TRBD1,TRBJ2-1,CASSFPTGGVGNEQFF
TRBV6-2/TRBV6-3,-,TRBJ1-5,CASSYGTGFTQPQHF
TRBV7-2,TRBD2,TRBJ2-1,CASSSQSGSPHEQFF
TRBV7-9,-,TRBJ1-4,CASSPQGTNEKLFF
TRBV7-8,-,TRBJ2-6,CASSLPGRTNSGANVLTF
TRBV12-3/TRBV12-4,TRBD2,TRBJ2-1,CASSVLAGVNEQFF
TRBV5-5,-,TRBJ1-6,CASSLDAGFRTYNSPLHF
TRBV3-1,TRBD2,TRBJ2-3,CASSQGGLAGSSYF
TRBV20-1,-,TRBJ2-2,CSASPMTNTGELFF
TRBV5-1,-,TRBJ2-3,CASSLVIGVTDTQYF
TRBV5-1,TRBD2,TRBJ2-1,CASTSTTSLAGVRNEQFF
TRBV5-5,-,TRBJ2-7,CASSPGSSSEQYF
TRBV2,-,TRBJ2-5,CASSEERQETQYF
TRBV12-3/TRBV12-4,-,TRBJ2-1,CASSPPSRPYNEQFF
TRBV27,-,TRBJ1-5,CASSPPGTLGRQPQHF
TRBV29-1,TRBD1,TRBJ1-1,CSVGGQNTEAFF
TRBV19,TRBD1,TRBJ2-1,CASSRRDRDLNEQFF
TRBV13,TRBD2,TRBJ2-7,CASSRGLAGGRSYEQYF
TRBV6-1,-,TRBJ2-3,CASSARDTQYF
TRBV15,TRBD2,TRBJ2-3,CATSRDRTSGRPPGDTQYF
TRBV2,-,TRBJ1-2,CASRREIGYTF
TRBV2,TRBD2,TRBJ2-7,CASSEWGGREALEYEQYF
TRBV20-1,TRBD1,TRBJ2-6,CSANSRDRGLFGANVLTF
TRBV7-9,-,TRBJ2-1,CASSLEGGGEFF
TRBV2,-,TRBJ2-7,CASSEAPVQETSYEQYF